The T cell receptor beta chain under discussion was sequenced for a study of Graves' ophthalmopathy and Graves' hyperthyroidism listed by TCRdb under 2018. Describing the broader study: Peripheral blood was collected before any treatment was given, at the time of initial diagnosis. To explore V-J signatures that distinguish ophthalmopathy from hyperthyroidism, a discovery set of 100 patients was enrolled, made up of approximately 45 with ophthalmopathy and roughly 55 with stable hyperthyroidism. After sampling, hyperthyroidism patients received methimazole starting at 30 mg daily, and ophthalmopathy patients received high-dose intravenous methylprednisolone. In more than five hyperthyroidism patients, T-cell repertoires of thyroid tissue and blood were compared. The study used signatures of the TCR beta repertoire to tell Graves' ophthalmopathy apart from Graves' hyperthyroidism and to predict which patients would progress to ophthalmopathy. In total, 135 blood samples were TCR-sequenced: 43 ophthalmopathy, about 75 hyperthyroidism and some 17 hyperthyroidism-to-ophthalmopathy patients. For independent validation, a separate cohort was made up of fewer than 20 hyperthyroidism patients plus 17 patients who later progressed from hyperthyroidism to ophthalmopathy.

Summary of the overall study and its limitations: In validation, the model predicted ophthalmopathy progression with 55% to 71% sensitivity and around 72% specificity; some 13 predicted patients were CT-confirmed with GO in a median of around 6.5 months. Sample size was not predetermined statistically, and investigators were not blinded to group allocation. Most expanded thyroid clonotypes with frequency above 0.001 were also detected in blood, suggesting blood repertoires may reflect the thyroid immune response. In cross-validation, the 13-signature model distinguished ophthalmopathy from stable hyperthyroidism with just over 85% sensitivity and roughly 81% specificity, while in the test set the corresponding values were 80% and 75%.

Hyperthyroidism was defined as stable when no progression to ophthalmopathy occurred within 18 months of follow-up. Hyperthyroidism patients were newly diagnosed, with disease duration under 2 months, and aged 18 to 65 years. Patients were excluded if they had other autoimmune diseases, uncontrolled infections, pregnancy or lactation. Diagnosis relied on clinical symptoms, serum thyroxine, TRAb, thyroid ultrasound and orbital computed tomography. PBMCs were isolated from 8 to 10 ml of fresh peripheral blood by Ficoll-Paque density gradient centrifugation. Trizol reagent was used to extract the total RNA, and its quality was then checked on an Agilent 2100 Bioanalyzer. V loses 6 bases of germline sequence and J loses 1 base, and the interval between the two ends is 13 bases. According to the germline V gene (reference sequence), CDR1 reads DFQATT and CDR2 reads SNEGSKA. Including the terminal cysteine and phenylalanine, the CDR3 comprises 14 residues. Solely the CDR3 DNA is kept, with 42 bases framed from the first base.

For repertoire sequencing, TCR beta CDR3 regions were amplified from RNA transcripts. A first-round RT-PCR used HTBI primers with the Qiagen OneStep RT-PCR kit, followed by a second-round multiplex PCR, size selection and purification. Libraries were sequenced paired-end with 100 bp reads on an Illumina HiSeq2000. The source study handled its data this way. SOAPnuke was used for read processing, and reads with adapters, uncalled bases, a mean Phred below 15, or no exact constant-primer or identifier match were discarded. High-quality paired reads were merged with COPE v1.2.5. Each unique nucleotide sequence was treated as a clonotype, and MiTCR v1.1 was used to align the clonotypes to the IMGT TRB V, D and J references. Analysis was restricted to V-J combinations with a frequency above 0.0001, which covered 99.2% of repertoires. For each V-J combination, a TCR clonal expansion and chaos score was defined as the ratio of F50 clonal expansion to chaos observed in the TCRdist matrix. Welch's t-statistics and random forest were used to reduce the features to roughly 14 V-J combinations, which were then used as input to a naive Bayes classifier. Thyroid-blood repertoire similarity was quantified with the Morisita-Horn index. The raw public data were reprocessed by TCRdb itself: fastp quality trimming at Q25, MiXCR clonotype calling, in-frame beta chains only. Identical CDR3 protein sequences are pooled into one entry, listed with their most common genes and DNA. Here the V and J calls rest on TCRdb's processing, not on the authors' analysis. Within this sample are about 370,000 distinct CDR3 sequences, with about a sixth of them counted one time only. The top ten constitute 2.4% of the sample.

This clonotype was counted ten times or more. This clone's antigen is unknown. Base qualities are not provided; no much larger clone lies one nucleotide away. The clonotype comes from an adult woman with stable Graves' hyperthyroidism. Input material: peripheral blood. The sequence is built from TRBV20-1 and TRBJ1-3, with the D gene too uncertain to name. The CDR3 region reads CSAARMGSGNTIYF. The sequenced DNA is TGCAGTGCAGCGAGAATGGGGTCTGGAAACACCATATATTTT.